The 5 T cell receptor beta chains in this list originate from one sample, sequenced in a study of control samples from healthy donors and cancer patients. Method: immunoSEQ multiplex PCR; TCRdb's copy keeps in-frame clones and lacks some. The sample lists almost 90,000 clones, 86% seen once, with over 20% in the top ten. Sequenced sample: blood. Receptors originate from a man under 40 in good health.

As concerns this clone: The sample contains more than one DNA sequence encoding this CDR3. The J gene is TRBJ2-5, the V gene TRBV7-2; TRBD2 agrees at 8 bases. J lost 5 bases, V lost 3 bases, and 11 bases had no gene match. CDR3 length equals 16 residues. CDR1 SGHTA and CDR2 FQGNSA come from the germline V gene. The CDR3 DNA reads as TGTGCCAGCAGCTTTTTGAGCGGGGGCCGGGGGGAGACCCAGTACTTC. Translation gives CASSFLSGGRGETQYF.

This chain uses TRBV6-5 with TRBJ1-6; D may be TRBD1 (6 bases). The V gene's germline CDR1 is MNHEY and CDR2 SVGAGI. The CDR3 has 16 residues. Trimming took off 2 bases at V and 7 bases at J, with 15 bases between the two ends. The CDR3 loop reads CASSYGTGRPNSPLHF. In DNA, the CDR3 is TGTGCCAGCAGTTACGGCACAGGGCGACCAAATTCACCCCTCCACTTT.

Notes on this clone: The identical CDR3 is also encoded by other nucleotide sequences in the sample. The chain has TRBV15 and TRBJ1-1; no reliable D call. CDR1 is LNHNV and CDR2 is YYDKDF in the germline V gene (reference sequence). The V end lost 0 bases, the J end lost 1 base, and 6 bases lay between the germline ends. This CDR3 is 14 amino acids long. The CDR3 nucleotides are TGTGCCACCAGCAGAGATAAAAGGAACACTGAAGCTTTCTTT. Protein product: CATSRDKRNTEAFF. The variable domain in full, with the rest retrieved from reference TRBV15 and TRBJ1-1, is DAMVIQNPRYQVTQFGKPVTLSCSQTLNHNVMYWYQQKSSQAPKLLFHYYDKDFNNEADTPDNFQSRRPNTSFCFLDIRSPGLGDTAMYLCATSRDKRNTEAFFGQGTRLTVV.

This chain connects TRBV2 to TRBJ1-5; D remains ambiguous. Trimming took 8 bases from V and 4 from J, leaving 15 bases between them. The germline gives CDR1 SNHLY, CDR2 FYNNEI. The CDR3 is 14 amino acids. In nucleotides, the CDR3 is TGTGCCAGCGCCCCAGATAAGGCGAATCAGCCCCAGCATTTT. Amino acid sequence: CASAPDKANQPQHF.

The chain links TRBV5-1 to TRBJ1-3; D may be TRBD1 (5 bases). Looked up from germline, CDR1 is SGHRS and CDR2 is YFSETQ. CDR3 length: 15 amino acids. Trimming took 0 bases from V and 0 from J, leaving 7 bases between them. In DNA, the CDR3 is TGCGCCAGCAGCTTGGGAGGGGCCTCTGGAAACACCATATATTTT. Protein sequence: CASSLGGASGNTIYF.